Shown below are 13 T cell receptor beta chains from a single sample sequenced in a study of multiple sclerosis patients with progressive multifocal leukoencephalopathy (dated by TCRdb to between 2017 and 2020). The library was prepared using the immunoSEQ multiplex PCR assay. This immuneACCESS table, as held by TCRdb, lists in-frame sequences with V and J called but not all clones. Of the missing ones, under half trace to an unresolved V gene in checked studies; the others have no known cause. This sample holds around 30,000 clones; 90% were observed only once. Jointly, the top ten make up roughly 1.3% of the sample. Sample time point, as interpreted from the label and publication: around eleven months of natalizumab therapy. The intended sense of this specimen's treatment or condition label: on natalizumab therapy at sampling. The sequences come from PBMCs, collected from a patient treated with natalizumab. The receptor set was obtained from a human donor with multiple sclerosis.

J is TRBJ2-3 and V is TRBV10-3; TRBD2 might be the D (5 bases). The V and J ends lost 6 bases and 3 bases respectively, with 10 bases between them. The germline V gene encodes CDR1 ENHRY and CDR2 SYGVKD. The CDR3 totals 13 residues. CDR3 sequence reads: CAIRELETDTQYF. The CDR3, as DNA: TGTGCCATCAGAGAACTAGAGACAGATACGCAGTATTTT.

The rearrangement uses TRBV9 and TRBJ2-7; 7 bases are shared with TRBD2. Germline CDR1 and CDR2: SGDLS and YYNGEE. The CDR3 has 14 residues. The trim removed 10 bases at V and 0 bases at J, leaving 10 bases unmatched. CDR3 nucleotide sequence: TGTGCCCGAAACGGGGAGGGGCACTCCTACGAGCAGTACTTC. As protein: CARNGEGHSYEQYF.

V gene TRBV13 combines with J gene TRBJ2-2, with 7 bases fitting TRBD2. Per the germline V gene, CDR1 is PRHDT and CDR2 is FYEKMQ (reference sequence). CDR3 length: 14 amino acids. The J segment lost 7 bases and the V segment lost 7 bases, leaving 9 bases of the junction unmatched. CDR3 nucleotides: TGTGCCAGCACCAGCGGGGTAAACGGCGGGGAGCTGTTTTTT. Translating it yields CASTSGVNGGELFF.

This chain links TRBV9 with TRBJ1-2, with D uncertain. CDR1 and CDR2 from the germline V gene are SGDLS and YYNGEE. V was clipped by 4 bases and J by 0 bases, with 16 bases between them. The CDR3 runs 16 residues. CDR3 sequence reads: CASSSSGLAANYGYTF. In DNA, the CDR3 is TGTGCCAGCAGCTCATCCGGCTTGGCCGCTAACTATGGCTACACCTTC.

This clone was seen only once. This rearrangement joins TRBV13 to TRBJ2-1; no definite D call. Germline CDR1 PRHDT, CDR2 FYEKMQ (reference sequence). V was trimmed by 0 bases and J by 6 bases, leaving 9 bases between them. This CDR3 is 14 amino acids long. The CDR3 loop reads CASSLGGLGNEQFF. CDR3 in DNA: TGTGCCAGCAGCTTAGGGGGATTGGGCAATGAGCAGTTCTTC.

This chain's CDR3 is CASSIDRGNYGYTF. The CDR3 DNA reads TGTGCCAGTAGTATAGATAGGGGAAACTATGGCTACACCTTC. The chain joins TRBV19 to TRBJ1-2; tentative D call: TRBD1 (5 bases). Between the trimmed V and J ends, which lost 0 bases and 2 bases, there was a span of 7 bases. CDR3 size: 14 residues. Germline V gives CDR1 LNHDA, CDR2 SQIVND (reference sequence).

The V gene is TRBV7-8, the J gene TRBJ2-6, with D tentatively TRBD1 (6 bases). This CDR3 contains 20 residues. Trimming left V 5 bases short and J 2 bases short, with 25 bases between. Germline assignment: CDR1 SGHVS and CDR2 FQNEAQ. Here the CDR3 DNA reads TGTGCCAGCAGCCCCCAACAAAGTCTTTTCAGGGGAGCTGGGGCCAACGTCCTGACTTTC. This gives the protein CASSPQQSLFRGAGANVLTF.

This clone was picked up one time. The V and J genes are TRBV4-2 and TRBJ1-1; D is unresolved. With 0 bases removed from V and 0 bases from J, the gap between germline ends came to 11 bases. Germline V CDR1 and CDR2: LGHNA, YNFKEQ. The CDR3 runs 16 residues. The CDR3 sequence is CASSQDNEFLNTEAFF. The CDR3 nucleotides are TGTGCCAGCAGCCAAGATAACGAGTTCCTGAACACTGAAGCTTTCTTT.

This clone showed up just a few times. J is TRBJ2-7 and V is TRBV7-9; D perhaps matches TRBD1 (6 bases). This CDR3 is 16 amino acids long. The V gene's germline CDR1 is SEHNR and CDR2 FQNEAQ (reference sequence). V was cut by 1 base and J by 1 base, with 14 bases left in between. The CDR3 reads CASSLGPDRSSYEQYF. The CDR3 DNA reads TGTGCCAGCAGCTTAGGCCCTGACAGGTCTTCCTACGAGCAGTACTTC.

CDR3 loop: CASSPPGETQYF. In DNA, the CDR3 is TGTGCCAGCAGCCCCCCCGGTGAGACCCAGTACTTC. The V call is TRBV11-2, the J call TRBJ2-5; no firm D call. The CDR3 consists of 12 residues. Trimming pared 5 bases from V and 5 bases from J, leaving 9 bases between. The germline V gene has CDR1 SGHAT and CDR2 FQNNGV.

This chain uses TRBV5-1 with TRBJ2-1; 8 bases agree with TRBD2. Trimming cost V 4 bases and J 0 bases; bases outside gene matches: 3. Germline V lookup: CDR1 SGHRS, CDR2 YFSETQ. The CDR3 totals 15 residues. The CDR3 bases are TGCGCCAGCAGCCTGCTAGCGGGCTCCTACAATGAGCAGTTCTTC. Amino acids: CASSLLAGSYNEQFF. Combining the CDR3 with reference TRBV5-1 and TRBJ2-1 gives the whole variable domain KAGVTQTPRYLIKTRGQQVTLSCSPISGHRSVSWYQQTPGQGLQFLFEYFSETQRNKGNFPGRFSGRQFSNSRSEMNVSTLELGDSALYLCASSLLAGSYNEQFFGPGTRLTVL.

CDR3 loop: CASSQEAGEQFF. The DNA of the CDR3 is TGCGCCAGCAGCCAAGAGGCGGGGGAGCAGTTCTTC. The V gene is TRBV4-1, the J gene TRBJ2-1; D might be TRBD2 (6 bases). Trimming removed 0 bases at V and 10 bases at J, with 7 bases between. The CDR3 is 12 amino acids. Germline V gene sequence: CDR1 MGHRA, CDR2 YSYEKL.

V gene TRBV5-4 combines with J gene TRBJ2-3; 8 bases agree with TRBD1. V shed 3 bases, J shed 3 bases, and the junction held 3 bases outside the gene matches. The CDR3 spans 14 residues. The germline gives CDR1 SGHNT, CDR2 YYREEE (reference sequence). CDR3 in amino acids: CASSSQGATDTQYF. In DNA, the CDR3 is TGTGCCAGCAGCTCCCAGGGGGCTACAGATACGCAGTATTTT.